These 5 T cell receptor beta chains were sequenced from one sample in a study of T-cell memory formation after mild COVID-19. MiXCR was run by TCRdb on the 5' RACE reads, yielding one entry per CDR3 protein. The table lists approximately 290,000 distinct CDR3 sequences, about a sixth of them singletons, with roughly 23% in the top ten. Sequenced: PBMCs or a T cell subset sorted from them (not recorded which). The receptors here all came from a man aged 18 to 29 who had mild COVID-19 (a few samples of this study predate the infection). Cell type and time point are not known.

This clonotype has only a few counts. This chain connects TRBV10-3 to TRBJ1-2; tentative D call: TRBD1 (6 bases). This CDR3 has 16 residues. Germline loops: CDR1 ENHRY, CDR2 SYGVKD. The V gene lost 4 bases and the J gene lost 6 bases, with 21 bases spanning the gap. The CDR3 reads CAISARGGLRRDGYTF. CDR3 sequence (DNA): TGTGCCATCAGTGCCCGGGGGGGGCTCCGACGGGATGGCTACACCTTC.

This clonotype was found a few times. As DNA, the CDR3 is TGTGCCAGCAGCGCTCAGACAGGGAGGGGTGAGCAGTTCTTC. Translation: CASSAQTGRGEQFF. V usage is TRBV7-9 and J usage is TRBJ2-1; possibly TRBD1 or TRBD2 for D (7 bases each). The CDR3 covers 14 residues. With 5 bases removed from V and 9 bases from J, the gap between germline ends came to 17 bases. The germline gives CDR1 SEHNR, CDR2 FQNEAQ (reference sequence).

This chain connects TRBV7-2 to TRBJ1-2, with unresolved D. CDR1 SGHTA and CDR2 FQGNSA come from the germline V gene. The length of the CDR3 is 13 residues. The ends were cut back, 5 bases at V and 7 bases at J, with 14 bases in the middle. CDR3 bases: TGTGCCAGCAGCCGACTGCCAGTCAGTGGCTACACCTTC. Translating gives CASSRLPVSGYTF. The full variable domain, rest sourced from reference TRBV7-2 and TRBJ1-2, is GAGVSQSPSNKVTEKGKDVELRCDPISGHTALYWYRQSLGQGLEFLIYFQGNSAPDKSGLPSDRFSAERTGGSVSTLTIQRTQQEDSAVYLCASSRLPVSGYTFGSGTRLTVV.

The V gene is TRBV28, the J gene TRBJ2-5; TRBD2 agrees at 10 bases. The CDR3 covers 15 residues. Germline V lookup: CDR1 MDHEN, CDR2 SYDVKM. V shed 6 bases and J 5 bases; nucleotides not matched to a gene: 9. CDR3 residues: CASRPLAGNGETQYF. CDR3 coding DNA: TGTGCCAGCAGACCACTAGCGGGGAACGGTGAGACCCAGTACTTC.

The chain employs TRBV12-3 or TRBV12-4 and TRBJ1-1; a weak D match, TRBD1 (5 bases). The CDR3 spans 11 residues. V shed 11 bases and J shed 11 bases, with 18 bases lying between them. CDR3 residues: CAQGEGRVAFF. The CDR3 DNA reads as TGTGCCCAAGGGGAGGGCAGGGTGGCTTTCTTT.